The clone carrying this T cell receptor beta chain came up many times. Its antigen is undetermined. The data were taken from a study of regulatory T cells in long-lasting Graves disease. Across the study: Newly diagnosed Graves' patients took antithyroid drugs under 3 months. Points from the study as a whole: Peripheral blood, not thyroid tissue, was the sole material studied.

To make TCR beta libraries, researchers used iRepertoire HTBI primers and Arm-PCR of CDR3 regions. TCRdb re-derived calls from the multiplex PCR reads in MiXCR, one entry per CDR3 protein. The repertoire holds about 620,000 distinct CDR3 sequences, with approximately 15% as singletons. Noted time point: newly diagnosed GD, antithyroid drugs for less than 3 months. From RNA extracted from PBMCs, the TCR library was made. The same data also went into a second study, on T cells in Graves' hyperthyroidism and ophthalmopathy. That paper adds: The model anticipated ophthalmopathy a median about six months pre-onset.

This clonotype was obtained from a woman aged 25-40 years with Graves disease. The starting material was peripheral blood mononuclear cells (PBMCs), obtained at new diagnosis, from a patient treated with antithyroid drugs.

The CDR3: CASSSRQGRAEAFF. The CDR3 bases are TGTGCCAGCAGTTCACGACAGGGGAGGGCTGAAGCTTTCTTT. The V gene is TRBV28, the J gene TRBJ1-1; 8 bases match TRBD1. CDR3 length equals 14 residues. V dropped 4 bases and J dropped 6; count of bases not matched to a gene: 7. Germline V gene lookup returns CDR1 MDHEN and CDR2 SYDVKM.